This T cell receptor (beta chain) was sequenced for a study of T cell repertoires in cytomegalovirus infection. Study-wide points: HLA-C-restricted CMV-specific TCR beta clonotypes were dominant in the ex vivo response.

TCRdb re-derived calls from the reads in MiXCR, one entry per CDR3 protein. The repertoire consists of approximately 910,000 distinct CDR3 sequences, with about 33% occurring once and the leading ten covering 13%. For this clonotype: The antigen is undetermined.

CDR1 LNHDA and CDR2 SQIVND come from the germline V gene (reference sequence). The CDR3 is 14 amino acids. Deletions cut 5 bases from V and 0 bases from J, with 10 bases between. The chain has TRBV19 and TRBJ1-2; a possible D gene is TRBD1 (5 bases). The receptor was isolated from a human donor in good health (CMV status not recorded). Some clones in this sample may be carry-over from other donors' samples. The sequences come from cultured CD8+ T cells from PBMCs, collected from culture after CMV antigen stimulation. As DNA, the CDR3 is TGTGCCAGTAGTTGGGGCACTTCTAACTATGGCTACACCTTC. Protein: CASSWGTSNYGYTF. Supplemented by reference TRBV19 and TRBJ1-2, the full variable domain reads DGGITQSPKYLFRKEGQNVTLSCEQNLNHDAMYWYRQDPGQGLRLIYYSQIVNDFQKGDIAEGYSVSREKKESFPLTVTSAQKNPTAFYLCASSWGTSNYGYTFGSGTRLTVV.